This T cell receptor beta chain was documented in a study of regulatory T cells in long-lasting Graves disease. The CDR3 loop spans 13 amino acids. Trimming removed 6 bases from V and 3 bases from J, with 11 bases in between. Specified time point: persistent/refractory GD, antithyroid drugs over 5 years with positive TRAb. PBMC RNA was the source of the TCR library. EDTA tubes collected roughly 10 milliliters of peripheral blood. Arm-PCR of CDR3 regions with iRepertoire HTBI primers generated TCR beta libraries. Each CDR3 protein is one row after TCRdb ran MiXCR on the multiplex PCR reads. The table lists 500,000 to 800,000 distinct CDR3 sequences, approximately 31% of them singletons. This clonotype was seen at least ten times. Antigen unknown. Study outcomes and limitations: Public clonotype sharing was higher in persistent than newly diagnosed patients. Persistent Graves' patients had lower TCR diversity than newly diagnosed ones. Gene preferences differed: TRBV28, TRBJ1-2, TRBJ2-5 in persistent cases.

The V gene is TRBV12-3 or TRBV12-4, the J gene TRBJ1-1, with D maybe TRBD1 (6 bases). The origin of this receptor is a female donor with Graves disease. Sequencing used peripheral blood mononuclear cells (PBMCs), obtained when the disease was refractory, from a patient treated with antithyroid drugs. The CDR3 sequence is CASRRGQYTEAFF. The CDR3 region has the DNA TGTGCCAGCAGACGTGGACAGTACACTGAAGCTTTCTTT.